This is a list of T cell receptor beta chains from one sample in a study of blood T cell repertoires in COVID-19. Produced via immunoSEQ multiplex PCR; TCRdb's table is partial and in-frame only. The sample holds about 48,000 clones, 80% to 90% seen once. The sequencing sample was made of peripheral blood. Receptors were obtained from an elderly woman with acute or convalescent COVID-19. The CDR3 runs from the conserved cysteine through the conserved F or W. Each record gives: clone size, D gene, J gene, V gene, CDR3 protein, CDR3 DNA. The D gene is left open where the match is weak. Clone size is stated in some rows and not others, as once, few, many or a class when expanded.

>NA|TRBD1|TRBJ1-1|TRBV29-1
CSVQYVQGDTEAFF
TGCAGCGTTCAATATGTTCAGGGGGACACTGAAGCTTTCTTT
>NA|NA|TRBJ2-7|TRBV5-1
CASSRGDPASEQYF
TGCGCCAGCAGCCGCGGAGACCCGGCCAGCGAGCAGTACTTC
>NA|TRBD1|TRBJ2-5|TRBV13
CASSSGTGVETQYF
TGTGCCAGCAGCTCCGGGACAGGGGTGGAGACCCAGTACTTC
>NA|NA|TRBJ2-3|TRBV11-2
CASSLEYGTPATQYF
TGTGCCAGCAGCTTAGAATACGGGACTCCGGCGACGCAGTATTTT
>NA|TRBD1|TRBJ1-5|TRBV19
CASSTTGGNGPQHF
TGTGCCAGTAGTACGACAGGGGGCAACGGGCCCCAGCATTTT
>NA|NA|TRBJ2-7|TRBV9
CASSPEGVPQEEQYF
TGTGCCAGCAGCCCCGAAGGGGTACCCCAGGAAGAGCAGTACTTC
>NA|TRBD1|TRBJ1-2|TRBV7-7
CASSQKTGDHGYTF
TGTGCCAGCAGCCAAAAAACAGGGGATCATGGCTACACCTTC
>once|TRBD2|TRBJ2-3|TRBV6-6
CASTGTSGGPDTQYF
TGTGCCAGCACCGGGACTAGCGGGGGTCCAGATACGCAGTATTTT
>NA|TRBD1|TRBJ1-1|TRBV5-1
CASSLDPSGQGILNTEAFF
TGCGCCAGCAGCTTGGACCCTTCGGGACAGGGGATCTTGAACACTGAAGCTTTCTTT
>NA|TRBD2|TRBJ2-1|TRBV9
CASSVGSGGPSSYNEQFF
TGTGCCAGCAGCGTCGGTAGCGGGGGGCCTAGCTCCTACAATGAGCAGTTCTTC
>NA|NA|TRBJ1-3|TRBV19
CATGRGNSGNTIYF
TGTGCCACAGGCCGCGGGAACTCTGGAAACACCATATATTTT
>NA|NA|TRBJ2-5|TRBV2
CASQLLQETQYF
TGTGCCAGCCAACTATTACAAGAGACCCAGTACTTC
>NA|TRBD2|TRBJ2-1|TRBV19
CASTPGLAGGGTYNEQFF
TGTGCCAGTACACCGGGACTAGCGGGGGGAGGGACCTACAATGAGCAGTTCTTC
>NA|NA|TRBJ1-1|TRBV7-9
CASSLSSNTEAFF
TGTGCCAGCAGCTTGTCTTCGAACACTGAAGCTTTCTTT
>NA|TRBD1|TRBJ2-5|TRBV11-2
CASTLTGGWGETQYF
TGTGCCAGCACTTTAACAGGGGGCTGGGGAGAGACCCAGTACTTC
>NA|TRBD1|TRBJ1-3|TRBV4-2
CASSPRDRGPISGNTIYF
TGTGCCAGCAGCCCGAGGGACAGGGGGCCTATCTCTGGAAACACCATATATTTT
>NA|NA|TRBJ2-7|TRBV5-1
CASSLQFGDEQYF
TGCGCCAGCAGCTTACAGTTTGGTGACGAGCAGTACTTC
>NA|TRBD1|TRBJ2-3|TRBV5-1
CASSLGVRGRDTQYF
TGCGCCAGCAGCTTGGGGGTCAGGGGGAGAGATACGCAGTATTTT
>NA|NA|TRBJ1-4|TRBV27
CASSPDNGLFRLFF
TGTGCCAGCAGTCCAGACAATGGGCTTTTTAGACTGTTTTTT
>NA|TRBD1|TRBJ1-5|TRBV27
CASSSLEGTANQPQHF
TGTGCCAGCAGTTCGTTAGAAGGGACAGCCAATCAGCCCCAGCATTTT
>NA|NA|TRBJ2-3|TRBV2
CASRGQILTDTQYF
TGTGCCAGCAGAGGACAGATTCTCACAGATACGCAGTATTTT
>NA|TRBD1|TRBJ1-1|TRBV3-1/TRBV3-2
CASSQGGQQNTEAFF
TGTGCCAGCAGCCAAGGGGGACAGCAGAACACTGAAGCTTTCTTT
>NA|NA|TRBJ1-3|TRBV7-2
CASSPGQSSGNTIYF
TGTGCCAGCAGCCCAGGACAGTCCTCTGGAAACACCATATATTTT
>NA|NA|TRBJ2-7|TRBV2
CASEGSGRGEQYF
TGTGCCAGTGAGGGGTCAGGGCGGGGCGAGCAGTACTTC
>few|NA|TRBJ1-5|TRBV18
CASSLGQYSNQPQHF
TGTGCCAGCTCACTCGGACAGTATAGCAATCAGCCCCAGCATTTT
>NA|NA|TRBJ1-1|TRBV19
CASSIVPGNTEAFF
TGTGCCAGTAGTATAGTCCCAGGGAACACTGAAGCTTTCTTT
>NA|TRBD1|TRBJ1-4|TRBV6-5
CASRGQGTNEKLFF
TGTGCCAGCAGGGGACAGGGTACTAATGAAAAACTGTTTTTT
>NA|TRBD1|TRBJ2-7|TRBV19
CASLSTGGSYEQYF
TGTGCCAGCCTTTCGACAGGGGGGTCCTACGAGCAGTACTTC
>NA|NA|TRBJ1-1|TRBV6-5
CASTVAGGQAEAFF
TGTGCCAGCACCGTGGCCGGGGGGCAGGCTGAAGCTTTCTTT
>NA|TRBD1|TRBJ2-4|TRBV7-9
CASSWGDRGTKNIQYF
TGTGCCAGCAGTTGGGGGGACAGGGGAACCAAAAACATTCAGTACTTC
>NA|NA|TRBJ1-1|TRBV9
CASSVGHTNTEAFF
TGTGCCAGCAGCGTAGGACATACGAACACTGAAGCTTTCTTT
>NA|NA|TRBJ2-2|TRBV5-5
CASSLRQGNTGELFF
TGTGCCAGCAGCTTGCGGCAGGGGAACACCGGGGAGCTGTTTTTT
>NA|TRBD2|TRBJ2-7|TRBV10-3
CAIRPGEGEQYF
TGTGCCATCCGGCCCGGGGAGGGGGAGCAGTACTTC
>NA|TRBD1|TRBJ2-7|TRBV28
CASSPPEGQTFYEQYF
TGTGCCAGCAGCCCCCCTGAGGGACAGACGTTCTACGAGCAGTACTTC
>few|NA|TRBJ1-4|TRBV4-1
CASSRIRGRNGTNEKLFF
TGCGCCAGCAGCCGCATCAGGGGCAGGAATGGGACTAATGAAAAACTGTTTTTT
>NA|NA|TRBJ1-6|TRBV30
CAWREQGRSPLHF
TGTGCCTGGAGGGAACAGGGAAGATCACCCCTCCACTTT
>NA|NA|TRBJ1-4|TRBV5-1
CASSPKGQDEKLFF
TGCGCCAGCAGCCCCAAGGGACAAGACGAAAAACTGTTTTTT
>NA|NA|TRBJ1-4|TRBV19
CASSKQGTPNEKLFF
TGTGCCAGTAGTAAACAAGGGACTCCTAATGAAAAACTGTTTTTT
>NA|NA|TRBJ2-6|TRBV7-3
CASSSPGGANVLTF
TGTGCCAGCAGCTCCCCAGGAGGGGCCAACGTCCTGACTTTC
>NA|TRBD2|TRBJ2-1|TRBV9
CASSVALAGSNEQFF
TGTGCCAGCAGCGTAGCACTAGCGGGGTCCAATGAGCAGTTCTTC
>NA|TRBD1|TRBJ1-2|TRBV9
CASSPTGDYGYTF
TGTGCCAGCAGCCCAACAGGGGACTATGGCTACACCTTC
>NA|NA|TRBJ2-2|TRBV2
CASSEAGQGYIGELFF
TGTGCCAGCAGTGAAGCCGGCCAGGGCTATATCGGGGAGCTGTTTTTT
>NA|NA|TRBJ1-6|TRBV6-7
CASPKRVPLYNSPLHF
TGTGCCAGCCCTAAGCGGGTTCCCCTATATAATTCACCCCTCCACTTT